This T cell receptor beta chain was recorded in a study of CD8 T cells in ankylosing spondylitis. Findings and limits, study-wide: Within matched ankylosing spondylitis synovial fluid, disease-linked clones were reportedly significantly enriched. The authors found the disease-linked clones to be CD8+ and relatively rare in peripheral blood. What seemed typical of ankylosing spondylitis blood was a TCR beta motif built from several highly homologous variants.

To note about this clonotype: Its antigen is currently unknown.

As the method for making TCR beta libraries, quantitative 5'-RACE with molecular barcodes was used. TCRdb analysed the 5' RACE reads with MiXCR anew, one entry per CDR3 protein. The sample lists about 400,000 distinct CDR3 sequences, 20% to 25% occurring once. The CDR3 sequence is 15 residues long. Germline CDR1 is PRHDT and CDR2 is FYEKMQ (reference sequence). V lost 4 bases to trimming and J lost 0 bases, with 12 bases between them. The sample taken for sequencing was blood, either unsorted or a sorted T cell fraction (not recorded which). The sequence derives from a male donor with ankylosing spondylitis or in good health (not recorded which). The gene calls are TRBV13 and TRBJ1-2; D might be TRBD1 (5 bases). The CDR3 is CASSWGRTSNYGYTF. The CDR3 DNA sequence: TGTGCCAGCAGCTGGGGACGGACATCTAACTATGGCTACACCTTC.